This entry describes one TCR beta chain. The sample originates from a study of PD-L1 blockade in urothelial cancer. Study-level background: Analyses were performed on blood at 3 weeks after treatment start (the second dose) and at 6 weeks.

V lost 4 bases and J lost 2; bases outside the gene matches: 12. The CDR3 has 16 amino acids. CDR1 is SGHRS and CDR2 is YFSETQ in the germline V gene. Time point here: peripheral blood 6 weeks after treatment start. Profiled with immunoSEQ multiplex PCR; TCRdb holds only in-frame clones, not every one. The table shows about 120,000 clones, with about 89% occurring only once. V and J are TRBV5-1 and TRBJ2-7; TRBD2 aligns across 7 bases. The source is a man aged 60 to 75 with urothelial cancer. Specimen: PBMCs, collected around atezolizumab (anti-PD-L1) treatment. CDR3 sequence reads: CASSPAGVAGAYEQYF. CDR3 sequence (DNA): TGCGCCAGCAGCCCGGCCGGGGTTGCGGGGGCCTACGAGCAGTACTTC.